The source of this T cell receptor (beta chain) is a study of cytomegalovirus exposure and HLA in healthy donors listed by TCRdb under 2017. Describing the broader study: An earlier analysis of 550 to 700 of the donors reported more than 250 Gb of sequence data and around 110 million unique TCR beta sequences from roughly 180 million T cells. Roughly 290 gigabases of sequencing data and 91 million or so unique TCR sequences made up an early release that covered nearly 650 HLA-typed donors. Among the roughly 380 genotyped donors, around 79% belonged to the genetic ancestry cluster associated with self-reported Caucasian donors. The study aimed to test whether signatures of past pathogen exposure could be identified by cataloging public T cell receptors. The T cell repertoires of 666 subjects were profiled by immunosequencing and related to cytomegalovirus serostatus. A separate validation cohort of roughly 130 different subjects was used in addition to the roughly 670-subject first cohort. High-throughput TCR immunosequencing, statistical association of individual TCRs with disease status, and machine learning were combined to predict cytomegalovirus infection status. A later analysis re-analyzed previously published TCR beta repertoires from 600 to 850 donors and added high-resolution HLA genotyping to study TCR occurrence patterns. Rather than using new phenotypic data, the later analysis identified candidate immune exposures from TCR beta sequences and from how often those sequences occurred across donors. An earlier analysis of fewer than 750 of the donors used high-throughput TCR beta sequencing to judge whether each TCR beta V gene segment behaved as functional or pseudogenic. Donor age, sex, ethnicity and CMV serostatus were compiled alongside the repertoire data. In a later genetic analysis, genome-wide SNP genotypes for about 55% of the roughly 700 donors were used, and that subset was treated as a discovery cohort. Every repertoire in the discovery cohort had been generated on one and the same sequencing platform. Class I and class II HLA loci were covered by the typing at four-digit resolution. Typing coverage varied by locus: about 629-630 donors for A, B, C, DRB1 and DQB1; approximately 520 for DQA1; around 610 for DPA1; under 490 for DPB1. About 5 DR-DQ haplotypes were handled as single units for association and clustering, since linkage in the cohort was strong. Across around 400 genotyped donors of the cohort, an average of about 200,000 unique TCR beta nucleotide sequences per donor were sequenced, and roughly a sixth of those sequences were non-productive.

Library construction relied on the immunoSEQ multiplex PCR assay. The multiplex PCR relied on a mix of 60 forward primers for TCR Vbeta segments and 13 reverse primers for TCR Jbeta segments. A multiplex PCR assay on genomic DNA amplified the CDR3 region of rearranged TCR beta genes. The Illumina HiSeq System was used to sequence the amplified TCR beta libraries as 87-base-pair reads. Per the source publication's procedure: Across the 670 or so repertoires, a later analysis counted 80 million or so unique TCR beta chains, some 11 million of which were shared by at least two donors. To remove PCR and sequencing errors, raw reads were error-corrected and collapsed into unique sequences using a nearest-neighbor algorithm that merged closely related sequences. CDR3 sequences were aligned to IMGT reference sequences to assign V, D and J gene segments. For a sequence to be retained, a match of at least six nucleotides was required to both a V gene segment and a J gene segment. A rearrangement counted as productive if the CDR3 had no stop codons and remained in frame with V and J, and every other rearrangement counted as non-productive. Following IMGT convention, CDR3 was defined as the stretch from the second conserved V-encoded cysteine up to the conserved J-encoded phenylalanine. Sequences without an unambiguous match to a single V gene segment were excluded from the earlier analysis of several hundred of the donors. In an earlier analysis of a few hundred of the donors, V segments were called functional above 56.7% productive rearrangements and were called segregating when the between-donor standard deviation exceeded 5%. A statistical classification framework was developed to diagnose cytomegalovirus status using the catalog of TCR beta chain sequences. A later analysis assigned V and J genes by comparing TCR nucleotide sequences with IMGT/GENE-DB human TR gene sequences. A later analysis assigned CDR3 sequences and most-parsimonious VDJ recombination scenarios with the TCRdist pipeline. In a later analysis, each TCR beta chain was defined by its CDR3 amino acid sequence together with its V-gene family, and reads without a unique V-gene family were excluded. As a way to deal with suspected cross-contamination and a sequencing artifact, a later analysis dropped over 550 nucleotide sequences that were highly shared and had low generation probability. In a later analysis, a clonal expansion index was calculated for each public chain from normalized within-repertoire ranks of inferred template counts. In a later analysis, generation probabilities were computed with a VDJ recombination model fitted to out-of-frame rearrangements, and the resulting probabilities were checked against IGoR. In a later analysis, hypergeometric tests were used to score TCR-TCR, TCR-HLA and TCR-CMV co-occurrence, with a repertoire-size bias correction applied to TCR pairs. To estimate false discovery rates, a later analysis permuted the HLA or CMV assignments 20 times. A later analysis grouped co-occurring TCRs with DBSCAN, adding TCRdist sequence similarity when clustering within HLA-allele-positive subsets. Co-occurrence clustering excluded repertoires with fewer than 30,000 or more than 120,000 public chains, plus five with anomalous nucleotide sharing. In its TCRdb copy, this immuneACCESS table keeps in-frame sequences only and misses some clones. Where compared with another copy, unresolved V genes explain less than half of these, and the others have no known cause. V, J and clone size reflect that table, while D and trimming were determined from the DNA. This sample comprises approximately 100,000 clones, about 80% of them detected only once. In total, the top ten clones hold 2.5% to 3.5% of the sample.

V and J lose 8 bases and 1 base, and a span of 6 bases separates them. Reading the germline V gene gives CDR1 MNHNS and CDR2 SASEGT. From cysteine to phenylalanine, the CDR3 is 13 amino acids long. Kept here is only the CDR3 DNA, which spans 39 bases and is read in frame from base 1. Comments on this clone: Its recognized antigen is unknown. There are no base qualities to consult, and no much larger clone falls within one base.

The cohort consisted of 666 healthy bone marrow donors. Cohort members were all nominally healthy when sampled, although unrecorded immune exposures were likely present. The donor tested CMV seronegative, placing the donor among the approximately 400 seronegative members of the cohort. Each donor provided a peripheral blood sample, and peripheral blood mononuclear cells were used for TCR beta sequencing. Genomic DNA was extracted from the blood cell samples with the Qiagen DNeasy Blood Extraction Kit. Beyond this particular receptor, the publication reports: Strong co-occurrence of HLA alleles, especially DR and DQ, made assigning TCR associations to individual alleles difficult. A further reported finding was that TCR beta sequences accurately predicted the HLA-A and HLA-B alleles for most subjects in the first cohort. In a later analysis, some 18,000 TCR beta sequences were associated with specific HLA alleles at a false discovery rate of 0.05. CMV serostatus was the only immune exposure information available for the cohort. A cluster of highly shared sequence variants was judged likely to represent a technical artifact of the sequencing pipeline. The authors suggested that the approach could potentially be extended to other disease states and immunological phenotypes. Several of the top co-occurrence clusters appeared to be linked to parvovirus B19, influenza, CMV and Epstein-Barr virus, according to a later analysis. Most TCR sequences were seen in very few donors, while some public TCRs were found in many individuals. Compared with equally common non-associated chains, HLA-associated TCR beta chains in a later analysis were more clonally expanded and had lower generation probabilities. A later genetic analysis reported fewer N-insertions in productive TCRs among donors in an Asian-associated ancestry cluster than the approximately 670-donor mean. The cohort was sequenced for TCR beta chains only, and without alpha or paired-chain data the features that could be detected were limited. In an earlier analysis of 587 of the donors, most TCR beta V segments appeared in productive rearrangements about 87% or about 30% of the time, broadly matching IMGT annotations. In the study, roughly 160 TCR beta chains were listed as associated with cytomegalovirus. Cytomegalovirus status was reported to be diagnosed by the classifier with high specificity and sensitivity in both the original and validation cohorts. Correlated functional status among segregating V segments might be attributable to linkage disequilibrium, but an unknown experimental factor could not be ruled out. Because some donors lacked HLA typing at each locus, the association tests relied only on the typed subset. The 87-base-pair reads could not distinguish some IMGT-functional V segments, including TRBV6-2 and TRBV6-3, so those segments were excluded. According to a later analysis, most CMV-associated TCR beta chains appeared to be HLA-restricted, and the HLA associations seemed to be driven largely by CMV exposure. Roughly 17 rarely observed V segments, including chromosome 9 orphons, were excluded from the earlier analysis of several hundred of the donors because counts were too low. A few of the identified cytomegalovirus-associated TCR beta chains were confirmed in vitro to be specific for cytomegalovirus antigens. Roughly uniform sequencing depth across donors was assumed in presence/absence analyses, although this assumption may not hold. A later genetic analysis associated a missense DCLRE1C variant with V-gene and J-gene trimming of TCR beta chains, and an independent cohort replicated the association. According to a later analysis, TCR association rates differed among HLA loci, with DRB1 alleles showing the most associated TCRs and HLA-C alleles showing the fewest.

The sample consisted of PBMCs. This clonotype was sampled from a woman in her thirties or forties in good health and CMV-seronegative. Recombination joined TRBV6-1 with TRBJ2-6; confidence is insufficient to name the D gene. For the CDR3, the sequence is CASAESGANVLTF. The DNA sequence is given as TGTGCCAGCGCCGAGTCTGGGGCCAACGTCCTGACTTTC.